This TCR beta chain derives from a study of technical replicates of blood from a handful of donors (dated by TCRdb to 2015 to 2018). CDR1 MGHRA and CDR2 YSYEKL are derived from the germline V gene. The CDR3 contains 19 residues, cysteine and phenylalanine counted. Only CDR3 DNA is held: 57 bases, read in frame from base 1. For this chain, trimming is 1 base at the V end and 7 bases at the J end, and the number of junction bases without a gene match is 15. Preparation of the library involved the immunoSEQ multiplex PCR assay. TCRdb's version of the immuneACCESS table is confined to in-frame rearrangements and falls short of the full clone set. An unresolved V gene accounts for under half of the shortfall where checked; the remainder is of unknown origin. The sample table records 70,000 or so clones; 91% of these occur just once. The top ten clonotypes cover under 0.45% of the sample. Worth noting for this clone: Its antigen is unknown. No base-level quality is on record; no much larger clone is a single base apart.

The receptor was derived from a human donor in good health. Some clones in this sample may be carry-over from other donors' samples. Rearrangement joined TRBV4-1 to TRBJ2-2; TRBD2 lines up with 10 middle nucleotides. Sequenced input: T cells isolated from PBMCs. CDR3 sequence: CASSQGGVGLAVLVGELFF. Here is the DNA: TGCGCCAGCAGCCAAGGGGGGGTAGGACTAGCGGTTTTGGTCGGGGAGCTGTTTTTT.